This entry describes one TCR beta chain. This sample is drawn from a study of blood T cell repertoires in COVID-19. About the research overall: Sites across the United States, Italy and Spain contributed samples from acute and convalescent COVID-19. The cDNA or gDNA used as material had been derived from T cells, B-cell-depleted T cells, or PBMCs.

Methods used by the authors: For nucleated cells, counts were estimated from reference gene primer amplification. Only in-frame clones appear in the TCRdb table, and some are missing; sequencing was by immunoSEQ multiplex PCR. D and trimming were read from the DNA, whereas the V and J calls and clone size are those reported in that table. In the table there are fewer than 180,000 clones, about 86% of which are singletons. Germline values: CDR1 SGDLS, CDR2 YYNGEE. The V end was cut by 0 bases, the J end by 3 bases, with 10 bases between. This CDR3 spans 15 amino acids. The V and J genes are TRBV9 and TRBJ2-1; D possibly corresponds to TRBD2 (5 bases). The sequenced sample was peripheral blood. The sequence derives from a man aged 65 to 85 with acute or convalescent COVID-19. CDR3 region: CASSVDPGFYNEQFF. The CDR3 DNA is TGTGCCAGCAGCGTAGATCCGGGATTCTACAATGAGCAGTTCTTC.